This TCR beta chain was identified during a study of T cell responses to AZD1222 COVID-19 vaccine. A remark on this clone: The antigen is undetermined.

Repertoires were generated with immunoSEQ multiplex PCR, while TCRdb's copy carries only in-frame clones and drops some. The table shows some 120,000 clones, with more than 85% occurring only once. Study-level findings and limits: Repertoire sampling happened only post peak T cell response. Baseline antibody screening turned up just a handful of seropositive AZD1222 recipients. Clonal diversity may have been underestimated, and the donors were mostly white British, with more females than males.

The origin of this receptor is an adult who received the AZD1222 COVID-19 vaccine. The source was peripheral blood, collected 28 days after the second AZD1222 dose.

The CDR3: CASSQDTGGSYEQYF. The CDR3 nucleotides are TGCGCCAGCAGCCAAGATACAGGGGGCTCCTACGAGCAGTACTTC. The rearrangement joins TRBV4-3 to TRBJ2-7, with 8 bases aligning to TRBD1. The CDR3 length is 15 residues. Germline-derived CDR1 and CDR2 are LGHNA and YSLEER. Trimming cost V 0 bases and J 0 bases; bases outside gene matches: 1.